The T cell receptor beta chain described here comes from a study of blood T cell repertoires in COVID-19. Whole-study context: T cells, B-cell-depleted T cells, or PBMCs provided the cDNA or gDNA that served as material.

This clone was counted many times. Assay: immunoSEQ multiplex PCR; the TCRdb copy retains only in-frame clones and omits some. There are some 250,000 clones in the sample; over 75% occur only once, and roughly 2% lies in the top ten. CDR3 length equals 16 residues. Germline V gene lookup returns CDR1 SNHLY and CDR2 FYNNEI. V shed 4 bases and J shed 0 bases, with 10 bases lying between them. The sample comprised peripheral blood. The origin of this receptor is a man aged 25-40 years who had recovered from COVID-19. The genes are TRBV2 and TRBJ1-6, with a tentative D call TRBD1 (6 bases). CDR3 region: CASSGTAYSYNSPLHF. CDR3 DNA: TGTGCCAGCAGTGGGACAGCCTACTCCTATAATTCACCCCTCCACTTT.